A single T cell receptor beta chain is shown here with its context. The target of this receptor is not known. Base-call qualities are not available, and no considerably larger clone is one nucleotide away. Library preparation used the immunoSEQ multiplex PCR assay. TCRdb carries this immuneACCESS record with in-frame sequences only. Its versions omit some clonotypes, under half of them owing to an unresolved V gene in the studies checked, with the rest unexplained. The sample table records 130,000 or so clones; around nine tenths of these occur just once. The ten largest make up about 12% of the sample. This entry is derived from a study of control samples from healthy donors and cancer patients (dated by TCRdb to 2018 to 2020). Trimming takes 8 bases from V and 11 bases from J, and the germline ends sit 16 bases apart. The CDR3 starts with the cysteine, ends with the phenylalanine, and has 13 residues. Only the CDR3 DNA is retained, 39 bases long and in frame from the first base. CDR1 and CDR2 are read off the germline V gene as ENHRY and SYGVKD.

The sample comprised blood. This TCR was recovered from a man aged 25-40 years in good health. The chain joins TRBV10-3 to TRBJ2-6, with the D call perhaps TRBD1 or TRBD2, as 7 bases match in each case. The CDR3 here reads CAIQGGTAYVLTF. The DNA is TGTGCCATCCAGGGAGGGACAGCATACGTCCTGACTTTC.